The 7 T cell receptor beta chains below all came from one sample that was sequenced in a study of shared clonotypes between healthy human individuals. Libraries were prepared by immunoSEQ multiplex PCR; TCRdb keeps only in-frame clonotypes and omits some of them. The profile covers approximately 2.5 million clones, with more than 90% appearing a single time and about 0.13% taken by the ten largest. The specimen sequenced was naive CD4+ T cells sorted from blood. Specified subset: CD45RA+ positively selected. Receptors were obtained from a man aged 18-30 years in good health.

This rearrangement joins TRBV7-2 to TRBJ2-1; 7 nucleotides line up with TRBD1. Germline values: CDR1 SGHTA, CDR2 FQGNSA. J gave up 6 bases and V 5 bases, and 13 bases lay outside the gene matches. The CDR3 spans 16 residues. This CDR3 reads CASSPRTGVTFNEQFF. The CDR3 DNA sequence: TGTGCCAGCAGCCCCAGAACAGGGGTCACCTTCAATGAGCAGTTCTTC. The whole variable domain, filled in from reference TRBV7-2 and TRBJ2-1, reads GAGVSQSPSNKVTEKGKDVELRCDPISGHTALYWYRQSLGQGLEFLIYFQGNSAPDKSGLPSDRFSAERTGGSVSTLTIQRTQQEDSAVYLCASSPRTGVTFNEQFFGPGTRLTVL.

The CDR3 DNA is TGTGCCAGCAGCCAAGTGGGCAGGCCAACAACTATTCATTCACCCCTCCACTTT. Translated: CASSQVGRPTTIHSPLHF. This chain connects TRBV16 to TRBJ1-6; D not certain. V was shortened by 2 bases and J by 8 bases, with 22 bases between the two germline ends. CDR1 and CDR2 (germline): KGHSY, FQNENV. The CDR3 loop spans 18 amino acids.

This clone was recorded once. At one end the junction does not follow the germline gene, possibly because of a read error. The chain combines TRBV6-1 with TRBJ2-5; D uncertain. In germline, CDR1 is MNHNS, CDR2 SASEGT. The CDR3 is 12 residues long. Written as DNA, the CDR3 is TGTGCCAGCAGTGAGGGTTTCTGGCCCGACAACTTC. The encoded protein is CASSEGFWPDNF.

The chain uses TRBV10-3 and TRBJ2-5; D gene unclear. The DNA matches TRBJ2-7 better at its end, which makes the J call doubtful. Germline assignment: CDR1 ENHRY and CDR2 SYGVKD. The CDR3 has 13 amino acids. The chain's CDR3 is CAISESGTYEQYF. CDR3 DNA sequence: TGTGCCATCAGTGAGTCGGGAACCTACGAGCAGTACTTC.

The chain employs TRBV2 and TRBJ2-5; 9 bases align to TRBD1. CDR1 and CDR2 (germline): SNHLY, FYNNEI. The ends lost 7 bases at V and 2 bases at J; junction bases unmatched: 11. CDR3 length: 16 residues. As DNA, the CDR3 is TGTGCCAGCACTACCTTAGGACAGGGGTCTCAAGAGACCCAGTACTTC. Protein: CASTTLGQGSQETQYF.

The rearrangement joins TRBV4-1 to TRBJ1-5, with D possibly matching TRBD1 (5 bases). Looked up from germline, CDR1 is MGHRA and CDR2 is YSYEKL. V lost 4 bases, J lost 0 bases, and 22 bases lay in between. The CDR3 runs 19 residues. Here the CDR3 reads CASSLQGQGEPHSNQPQHF. Written as DNA, the CDR3 is TGCGCCAGCAGCCTCCAGGGCCAGGGAGAGCCCCATAGCAATCAGCCCCAGCATTTT.

The V and J genes are TRBV6-6 and TRBJ1-1; TRBD1 aligns across 8 bases. The V gene's germline CDR1 is MNHNY and CDR2 SVGAGI (reference sequence). After removal of 2 bases from V and 4 bases from J, the junction contained 6 bases not matched to a gene. The CDR3 has 15 amino acids. The CDR3 protein is CASSYARDRLTEAFF. The CDR3 DNA follows: TGTGCCAGCAGTTACGCCCGGGACAGGCTCACTGAAGCTTTCTTT.